The 25 T cell receptor beta chains below all came from one sample that was sequenced in a study of shared T cell receptors in the human thymus. Clones were sequenced by immunoSEQ multiplex PCR, and TCRdb holds only the in-frame ones, with some missing. The table records about 380,000 clones, approximately 95% of them present only once. Sequenced input: thymocytes. All receptors derive from a human donor.

V usage is TRBV28 and J usage is TRBJ2-1; 12 positions agree with TRBD2. The CDR3 loop spans 23 amino acids. With 4 bases clipped from V and 0 bases from J, the junction kept 22 bases outside the gene matches. CDR1 and CDR2 from the germline V gene are MDHEN and SYDVKM. The CDR3 region is CASSSQGASGRAHTANSYNEQFF. CDR3 nucleotide sequence: TGTGCCAGCAGTTCACAGGGGGCTAGCGGGAGGGCCCACACCGCAAACTCCTACAATGAGCAGTTCTTC. Full variable domain (missing parts from reference TRBV28 and TRBJ2-1): DVKVTQSSRYLVKRTGEKVFLECVQDMDHENMFWYRQDPGLGLRLIYFSYDVKMKEKGDIPEGYSVSREKKERFSLILESASTNQTSMYLCASSSQGASGRAHTANSYNEQFFGPGTRLTVL.

A word on this clone: One end of the junction is discordant with germline, which a read error may explain. CDR3 DNA: TGTGCCAGCACTGACTGGGGGCCCCGATACAATGAGCAGTTCTTC. Its translation is CASTDWGPRYNEQFF. The chain is built from TRBV6-4 and TRBJ2-1, with a weak D call TRBD1 (6 bases). Per the germline V gene, CDR1 is MRHNA and CDR2 is SNTAGT. There are 15 residues in the CDR3.

This sequence joins TRBV7-9 and TRBJ2-7; 7 bases align to TRBD2. V trimming: 2 bases; J trimming: 2 bases; junction bases outside the gene matches: 15. Germline V gene data show CDR1 as SEHNR and CDR2 as FQNEAQ (reference sequence). The CDR3 is made up of 18 amino acids. Here the CDR3 DNA reads TGTGCCAGCAGCTTAACCCAAAAGGGCGGGAGTTACCCCTACGAGCAGTACTTC. Its protein product is CASSLTQKGGSYPYEQYF.

V usage is TRBV25-1 and J usage is TRBJ2-3; 9 bases line up with TRBD2. CDR1 and CDR2 (germline): MGHDK, SYGVNS. V dropped 10 bases and J dropped 0; count of bases not matched to a gene: 17. CDR3 length equals 18 residues. The CDR3 DNA reads TGTGCCACCTCGGGGGAGCGGGAGGCCGCTCGAAGCACAGATACGCAGTATTTT. Protein product: CATSGEREAARSTDTQYF.

V is TRBV6-6 and J is TRBJ2-7, with D possibly being TRBD2 (5 bases). The V gene's germline CDR1 is MNHNY and CDR2 SVGAGI (reference sequence). The CDR3 spans 16 residues. V shed 2 bases and J shed 0 bases, with 14 bases lying between them. The CDR3 DNA reads as TGTGCCAGCAGTTACGCGGGCAGGCCGATCTCCTACGAGCAGTACTTC. Protein product: CASSYAGRPISYEQYF.

This rearrangement joins TRBV20-1 to TRBJ2-7; D remains unclear. The CDR3 consists of 10 residues. Germline V gives CDR1 DFQATT, CDR2 SNEGSKA (reference sequence). Trimming cost V 8 bases and J 3 bases, with 8 bases left between them. This chain's CDR3 is CSPRLYEQYF. CDR3 DNA: TGCAGTCCCAGACTCTACGAGCAGTACTTC.

The V call is TRBV18, the J call TRBJ2-7, with TRBD1 identical over 11 bases. V lost 3 bases and J lost 4; bases outside the gene matches: 8. Germline lookup yields CDR1 KGHSH and CDR2 LQKENI. CDR3 length: 16 amino acids. This CDR3 is CASSPLGQGAGYEQYF. DNA for the CDR3: TGTGCCAGCTCACCCCTCGGACAGGGGGCCGGATACGAGCAGTACTTC. The full variable domain, in which reference TRBV18 and TRBJ2-7 provide the parts outside the CDR3, is NAGVMQNPRHLVRRRGQEARLRCSPMKGHSHVYWYRQLPEEGLKFMVYLQKENIIDESGMPKERFSAEFPKEGPSILRIQQVVRGDSAAYFCASSPLGQGAGYEQYFGPGTRLTVT.

The CDR3 protein is CASRGKAANINQPQHF. The CDR3 DNA reads as TGTGCCAGCAGGGGGAAGGCAGCCAATATCAATCAGCCCCAGCATTTT. The chain couples TRBV28 to TRBJ1-5; D is unclear. The germline V and J ends were trimmed by 6 bases and 3 bases, with 18 bases remaining between them. Per the germline V gene, CDR1 is MDHEN and CDR2 is SYDVKM. This CDR3 is built from 16 residues.

The chain carries TRBV28 and TRBJ1-5; D remains unclear. With 0 bases removed from V and 11 bases from J, the gap between germline ends came to 17 bases. This CDR3 comprises 15 residues. The germline V gene has CDR1 MDHEN and CDR2 SYDVKM. The CDR3 nucleotides read TGTGCCAGCAGTTTATGCAGGTCCGCGGATGGGACCCAGCATTTT. This gives the protein CASSLCRSADGTQHF. The whole variable domain, filled in from reference TRBV28 and TRBJ1-5, reads DVKVTQSSRYLVKRTGEKVFLECVQDMDHENMFWYRQDPGLGLRLIYFSYDVKMKEKGDIPEGYSVSREKKERFSLILESASTNQTSMYLCASSLCRSADGTQHFGDGTRLSIL.

V and J are TRBV5-6 and TRBJ2-7; 7 bases line up with TRBD1. V dropped 0 bases and J dropped 5; count of bases not matched to a gene: 5. This CDR3 is 14 amino acids long. Germline-derived CDR1 and CDR2 are SGHDT and YYEEEE. CDR3 coding DNA: TGTGCCAGCAGCTTGGCGGGACAGATCGACGAGCAGTACTTC. Its translation is CASSLAGQIDEQYF.

The rearrangement uses TRBV28 and TRBJ2-7; possible D gene TRBD1, 6 bases. V was cut by 6 bases and J by 3 bases, with 12 bases left in between. Germline-derived CDR1 and CDR2 are MDHEN and SYDVKM. CDR3 length equals 13 residues. DNA of the CDR3: TGTGCCAGCAGACTAGACAGGAGCTACGAGCAGTACTTC. Protein: CASRLDRSYEQYF.

In its sample, this clone was seen once. The chain is built from TRBV5-1 and TRBJ2-5; D unclear. Trimming pared 0 bases from V and 2 bases from J, leaving 8 bases between. CDR3 size: 14 residues. The germline V gene has CDR1 SGHRS and CDR2 YFSETQ. The CDR3 region has the DNA TGCGCCAGCAGCTTGGGCGAGAATCAAGAGACCCAGTACTTC. This gives the protein CASSLGENQETQYF.

This chain connects TRBV2 to TRBJ2-2; D is possibly TRBD1 (6 bases). V was pared by 3 bases and J by 4 bases, with 9 bases between. This CDR3 has 14 amino acids. In germline, CDR1 is SNHLY, CDR2 FYNNEI. The CDR3 DNA is TGTGCCAGCAGTGACGGGACATGCACCGGGGAGCTGTTTTTT. This codes for CASSDGTCTGELFF.

This clone occurred once. One end of the junction fails to match germline, which may point to a read error. This chain uses TRBV7-7 with TRBJ2-1, with TRBD2 matching 12 bases. The CDR3 has 16 amino acids. The germline gives CDR1 SSHAT, CDR2 FNYEAQ (reference sequence). The CDR3 is CASSLAASGRAREQFF. The CDR3 nucleotides read TGTGCTAGCAGCTTAGCGGCTAGCGGGAGGGCCAGGGAGCAGTTCTTC.

This clone was recorded once. The chain recombines TRBV7-9 with TRBJ1-5; 7 positions agree with TRBD1. Germline V gene sequence: CDR1 SEHNR, CDR2 FQNEAQ (reference sequence). Trimming removed 4 bases from V and 7 bases from J; junction bases left unmatched: 7. This CDR3 has 14 residues. For the CDR3, the DNA is TGTGCCAGCAGCTCCAGGGGGGGAAGGCAGCCCCAGCATTTT. Its protein product is CASSSRGGRQPQHF.

The V call is TRBV7-3, the J call TRBJ2-1; D not resolved. This CDR3 has 16 amino acids. V was clipped by 4 bases and J by 6 bases, with 19 bases between them. CDR1 is SGHTA and CDR2 is FQGTGA in the germline V gene. The CDR3 DNA is TGTGCCAGCAGCTCACGCCGGGCGCGGCACCTCAATGAGCAGTTCTTC. Amino acid sequence: CASSSRRARHLNEQFF.

The gene calls are TRBV9 and TRBJ1-2; TRBD1 matches at 10 bases. The germline V gene encodes CDR1 SGDLS and CDR2 YYNGEE. V lost 3 bases and J lost 4; bases outside the gene matches: 15. The CDR3 extends over 18 amino acids. This CDR3 is CASSASDRGADLFYGYTF. The CDR3, as DNA: TGTGCCAGCAGCGCCTCGGACAGGGGGGCCGATCTATTCTATGGCTACACCTTC.

The chain carries TRBV29-1 and TRBJ1-5, with D hard to call. V lost 4 bases to trimming and J lost 2 bases, with 6 bases between them. CDR1 SQVTM and CDR2 ANQGSEA come from the germline V gene. The CDR3 has 12 amino acids. The CDR3 loop is CSVGAGNQPQHF. The CDR3 DNA follows: TGCAGCGTTGGCGCCGGCAATCAGCCCCAGCATTTT. Full variable domain (outside the CDR3, taken from reference TRBV29-1 and TRBJ1-5): SAVISQKPSRDICQRGTSLTIQCQVDSQVTMMFWYRQQPGQSLTLIATANQGSEATYESGFVIDKFPISRPNLTFSTLTVSNMSPEDSSIYLCSVGAGNQPQHFGDGTRLSIL.

This clone occurred a few times. This sequence joins TRBV19 and TRBJ1-1; no reliable D call. Per the germline V gene, CDR1 is LNHDA and CDR2 is SQIVND (reference sequence). V gave up 4 bases and J gave up 4 bases, with 4 bases separating them. CDR3 length equals 11 residues. The CDR3 DNA reads as TGTGCCAGTAGTACGGGCACTGAAGCTTTCTTT. This sequence encodes CASSTGTEAFF. Based on the CDR3 plus reference TRBV19 and TRBJ1-1, the full variable domain is DGGITQSPKYLFRKEGQNVTLSCEQNLNHDAMYWYRQDPGQGLRLIYYSQIVNDFQKGDIAEGYSVSREKKESFPLTVTSAQKNPTAFYLCASSTGTEAFFGQGTRLTVV.

The chain joins TRBV27 to TRBJ2-4, with TRBD2 as a possible D gene (6 bases). CDR1 is MNHEY, CDR2 SMNVEV, per germline (reference sequence). V was clipped by 5 bases and J by 3 bases, with 14 bases between them. The CDR3 is made up of 15 amino acids. The DNA of the CDR3 is TGTGCCAGCAGTCTCCTCGGGGGAGGCAAAAACATTCAGTACTTC. Its protein is CASSLLGGGKNIQYF.

The chain combines TRBV12-5 with TRBJ2-3; D may be TRBD1 (6 bases). The CDR3 spans 18 residues. The germline V gene encodes CDR1 LGHNT and CDR2 FRNRAP. V was trimmed by 1 base and J by 6 bases, leaving 23 bases between them. DNA of the CDR3: TGTGCTAGTGGTTTGGACAGGGAAGGTATCCACAAGTGTGATACGCAGTATTTT. Translated: CASGLDREGIHKCDTQYF.

This chain uses TRBV5-1 with TRBJ1-1, with D maybe TRBD1 (5 bases). V was cut by 3 bases and J by 5 bases, with 17 bases left in between. The CDR3 runs to 15 residues. The germline CDR1 and CDR2 sequences are SGHRS and YFSETQ. Written as DNA, the CDR3 is TGCGCCAGCAGCTCCGGGGGGGGTTTGAGAACTGAAGCTTTCTTT. Translated, it gives CASSSGGGLRTEAFF.

This clone was recorded once. The chain is built from TRBV7-9 and TRBJ2-7, with D possibly being TRBD1 (5 bases). The V end was cut by 1 base, the J end by 3 bases, with 19 bases between. The germline CDR1 and CDR2 sequences are SEHNR and FQNEAQ (reference sequence). This CDR3 comprises 17 residues. In DNA, the CDR3 is TGTGCCAGCAGCTTAGTACCCTCGTCAGGGATCCTCTACGAGCAGTACTTC. Translating it yields CASSLVPSSGILYEQYF.

The V and J genes are TRBV5-8 and TRBJ1-5, with D uncertain. The ends were cut back, 0 bases at V and 0 bases at J, with 7 bases in the middle. CDR1 is SGHTS, CDR2 YDEGEE, per germline. The CDR3 sequence is 15 residues long. Here the CDR3 reads CASSLGGYSNQPQHF. The CDR3 coding sequence is TGTGCCAGCAGCTTGGGGGGTTATAGCAATCAGCCCCAGCATTTT.

This clone was counted between two and nine times. The V gene is TRBV7-3, the J gene TRBJ1-2; no reliable D call. In germline, CDR1 is SGHTA, CDR2 FQGTGA. The ends were cut back, 5 bases at V and 6 bases at J, with 13 bases in the middle. This CDR3 is built from 13 residues. CDR3 in DNA: TGTGCCAGCAGCCCCGACGGGCGGGATGGCTACACCTTC. Its translation is CASSPDGRDGYTF. Full variable domain (outside the CDR3, taken from reference TRBV7-3 and TRBJ1-2): GAGVSQTPSNKVTEKGKYVELRCDPISGHTALYWYRQSLGQGPEFLIYFQGTGAADDSGLPNDRFFAVRPEGSVSTLKIQRTERGDSAVYLCASSPDGRDGYTFGSGTRLTVV.